Following are 26 T cell receptor beta chains from one sample sequenced in a study of post-analysis software for immune sequencing data. The study, taken as a whole, reports: Compared with controls, patients had more of five or six TRBV segments, including TRBV5-6, TRBV5-1 and TRBV20-1.

Antigens of these TCRs are unknown. TCR beta libraries were prepared from cDNA with unique molecular identifiers. TCRdb recomputed calls from the PCR reads with MiXCR, one row per CDR3 protein. Of a few hundred thousand distinct CDR3 sequences listed, approximately 34% are singletons. The sample consisted of blood. These receptor sequences come from a girl aged 2-17 years with multiple sclerosis.

The chain employs TRBV2 and TRBJ2-7; possible D gene TRBD1, 6 bases. CDR3 length: 14 residues. Germline-derived CDR1 and CDR2 are SNHLY and FYNNEI. Trimming left V 6 bases short and J 2 bases short, with 14 bases between. The CDR3 protein is CASSSDWTAYEQYF. The CDR3 DNA follows: TGTGCCAGCAGCTCTGATTGGACAGCCTACGAGCAGTACTTC.

This clonotype was seen a handful of times. This chain connects TRBV12-5 to TRBJ2-1; 8 bases agree with TRBD1. The germline CDR1 and CDR2 sequences are LGHNT and FRNRAP. This CDR3 contains 14 residues. The V and J ends lost 7 bases and 2 bases, in that order; junction bases with no gene match: 4. CDR3 DNA: TGTGCTAGTGTCGGGGGACAGGCCTACAATGAGCAGTTCTTC. Its translation is CASVGGQAYNEQFF.

This clonotype showed up just a few times. The gene calls are TRBV25-1 and TRBJ2-7; tentative D call: TRBD1 (5 bases). The CDR3 is made up of 14 amino acids. Germline assignment: CDR1 MGHDK and CDR2 SYGVNS. With 3 bases removed from V and 1 base from J, the gap between germline ends came to 10 bases. As DNA, the CDR3 is TGTGCCAGCAGTGACCCAAGACAGTCCTACGAGCAGTACTTC. It codes for CASSDPRQSYEQYF.

V usage is TRBV2 and J usage is TRBJ1-5, with TRBD1 as a possible D gene (5 bases). Germline CDR1 SNHLY, CDR2 FYNNEI. This CDR3 has 13 residues. The V and J ends lost 7 bases and 4 bases respectively, with 11 bases between them. The CDR3 reads CASTGIRNQPQHF. In DNA form, the CDR3 reads TGTGCCAGCACAGGGATTCGGAATCAGCCCCAGCATTTT.

This chain links TRBV14 with TRBJ1-1, with D hard to call. Germline CDR1 reads SGHDN; CDR2 reads FVKESK. This CDR3 comprises 14 residues. V was pared by 0 bases and J by 4 bases, with 9 bases between. DNA of the CDR3: TGTGCCAGCAGCCAAGAGTTGGAGGCCACTGAAGCTTTCTTT. Protein sequence: CASSQELEATEAFF.

This clonotype occurred a few times. The chain has TRBV9 and TRBJ2-6; 12 bases are shared with TRBD2. The germline V gene has CDR1 SGDLS and CDR2 YYNGEE. V lost 0 bases to trimming and J lost 1 base; unmatched junction nucleotides: 5. The CDR3 has 19 residues. CDR3 region: CASSVGLAGVSSGANVLTF. The DNA of the CDR3 is TGTGCCAGCAGCGTAGGACTAGCGGGGGTCTCGTCTGGGGCCAACGTCCTGACTTTC.

V and J are TRBV6-6 and TRBJ2-3; D is tentatively TRBD1 or TRBD2 (5 bases each). CDR3 length: 16 residues. The V gene lost 2 bases and the J gene lost 2 bases, with 14 bases spanning the gap. CDR1 is MNHNY and CDR2 is SVGAGI in the germline V gene (reference sequence). CDR3 DNA: TGTGCCAGCAGTTACGAGGGGATGGCTAACACAGATACGCAGTATTTT. It yields the protein CASSYEGMANTDTQYF.

This clonotype turned up a few times. One end of the junction fails to match germline, which may point to a read error. The J gene is TRBJ2-5, the V gene TRBV4-1, with TRBD2 as a possible D gene (6 bases). The CDR3 runs to 15 residues. From germline, CDR1 is MGHRA and CDR2 YSYEKL. CDR3 region: CASSQGPGEQEAQYF. The DNA for the CDR3 is TGCGCCAGCAGCCAAGGCCCGGGGGAGCAAGAGGCCCAGTACTTC.

A few counts support this clonotype. V and J are TRBV29-1 and TRBJ2-1; 7 positions agree with TRBD2. CDR1 is SQVTM, CDR2 ANQGSEA, per germline. The length of the CDR3 is 15 residues. The V and J ends lost 3 bases and 0 bases, in that order; junction bases with no gene match: 5. CDR3 loop: CSVDGTTSSYNEQFF. CDR3 in DNA: TGCAGCGTTGATGGGACTACGAGCTCCTACAATGAGCAGTTCTTC.

The V call is TRBV5-1, the J call TRBJ2-7; D remains unclear. Trimming stripped 0 bases from V and 2 bases from J, with 9 bases between. The CDR3 loop spans 14 amino acids. CDR1 is SGHRS, CDR2 YFSETQ, per germline. CDR3 in amino acids: CASSLVGVTYEQYF. The CDR3 DNA sequence: TGCGCCAGCAGCTTGGTAGGCGTTACCTACGAGCAGTACTTC.

The rearrangement links TRBV5-1 to TRBJ1-6; 9 bases align to TRBD1. The ends lost 1 base at V and 7 bases at J; junction bases unmatched: 9. The germline gives CDR1 SGHRS, CDR2 YFSETQ. The CDR3 runs 17 residues. The CDR3: CASSLREDRGVNSPLHF. The CDR3 nucleotides are TGCGCCAGCAGCTTGAGAGAGGACAGGGGAGTGAATTCACCCCTCCACTTT. The full variable domain, its missing parts supplied by reference TRBV5-1 and TRBJ1-6, is KAGVTQTPRYLIKTRGQQVTLSCSPISGHRSVSWYQQTPGQGLQFLFEYFSETQRNKGNFPGRFSGRQFSNSRSEMNVSTLELGDSALYLCASSLREDRGVNSPLHFGNGTRLTVT.

This chain joins TRBV5-5 and TRBJ1-1; D is undetermined. Trimming stripped 3 bases from V and 0 bases from J, with 9 bases between. This CDR3 contains 14 residues. The germline CDR1 and CDR2 sequences are SGHKS and YYEKEE (reference sequence). CDR3 nucleotide sequence: TGTGCCAGCAGCTCCGACCCCATGAACACTGAAGCTTTCTTT. It is translated as CASSSDPMNTEAFF.

The J gene is TRBJ1-5, the V gene TRBV10-3, with 9 positions matching TRBD1. Germline lookup yields CDR1 ENHRY and CDR2 SYGVKD. The CDR3 runs 16 residues. J gave up 7 bases and V 2 bases, and 9 bases lay outside the gene matches. Here the CDR3 reads CAISEGTGGGGQPQHF. The CDR3 DNA is TGTGCCATCAGTGAGGGAACAGGGGGCGGAGGCCAGCCCCAGCATTTT.

The rearrangement joins TRBV6-2 or TRBV6-3 to TRBJ2-3; 11 bases map to TRBD2. J gave up 3 bases and V 6 bases, and 5 bases lay outside the gene matches. In germline, CDR1 is MNHEY, CDR2 SVGEGT. The CDR3 length is 15 residues. The CDR3 reads CASSVLAGVTDTQYF. The CDR3 DNA reads as TGTGCCAGCAGCGTACTAGCGGGGGTAACAGATACGCAGTATTTT.

The genes are TRBV5-1 and TRBJ2-5; no reliable D call. V was shortened by 0 bases and J by 11 bases, with 14 bases between the two germline ends. Germline V CDR1 and CDR2: SGHRS, YFSETQ. The CDR3 runs to 13 residues. The CDR3 reads CASSLEPVGEQYF. The CDR3 DNA follows: TGCGCCAGCAGCTTGGAACCGGTTGGAGAGCAGTACTTC.

This clonotype was counted a single time. At one boundary the junction diverges from the germline segment, which might be a read error. The genes are TRBV4-1 and TRBJ2-1; D is undetermined. CDR1 and CDR2 from the germline V gene are MGHRA and YSYEKL. The CDR3 loop spans 16 amino acids. As DNA, the CDR3 is TGCGCCAACAGCCAAGTTGCCGCCTCAACCTACAATGAGCAGTTCTTC. Its translation: CANSQVAASTYNEQFF.

The chain carries TRBV4-1 and TRBJ1-1; D ambiguous. The V gene's germline CDR1 is MGHRA and CDR2 YSYEKL. This CDR3 has 15 residues. V gave up 0 bases and J gave up 0 bases, with 8 bases separating them. The CDR3 DNA sequence: TGCGCCAGCAGCCAAGACCGGAACTTGAACACTGAAGCTTTCTTT. This encodes CASSQDRNLNTEAFF.

A note on this clonotype: One end of the junction varies from germline; a read error may be responsible. The V gene is TRBV10-3, the J gene TRBJ2-7, with TRBD1 matching over 7 bases. This CDR3 contains 13 residues. Germline V gene data show CDR1 as ENHRY and CDR2 as SYGVKD. CDR3 bases: TGTGCCATCGGTGAGGACAGGTCCTACGAGCAGTACTTC. This gives the protein CAIGEDRSYEQYF.

The chain employs TRBV27 and TRBJ1-5, with 7 nucleotides matching TRBD1. The J segment lost 11 bases and the V segment lost 6 bases, leaving 13 bases of the junction unmatched. The CDR3 consists of 14 residues. Germline V gene sequence: CDR1 MNHEY, CDR2 SMNVEV (reference sequence). CDR3 sequence: CASSFGDTQGAQHF. The DNA for the CDR3 is TGTGCCAGCAGCTTCGGGGACACCCAGGGGGCCCAGCATTTT.

This clonotype was seen more than once but under ten times. CDR3 region: CASSDYRGNTDTQYF. The CDR3 nucleotides are TGTGCCAGCAGCGATTACAGGGGAAACACAGATACGCAGTATTTT. The rearrangement links TRBV6-1 to TRBJ2-3; 7 bases fit TRBD1. The V gene end was trimmed by 6 bases and the J gene end by 2 bases; junction bases not matched to a gene: 8. Germline CDR1 is MNHNS and CDR2 is SASEGT. This CDR3 comprises 15 residues.

This clonotype has only a few counts. The chain combines TRBV12-3 or TRBV12-4 with TRBJ1-2; 7 bases match TRBD1. CDR3 size: 14 residues. V lost 5 bases to trimming and J lost 2 bases; unmatched junction nucleotides: 5. CDR3 bases: TGTGCCAGCAGTCGGCAGGGGGGGAACTATGGCTACACCTTC. Translating it yields CASSRQGGNYGYTF.

This clonotype has just a few counts. This chain links TRBV12-5 with TRBJ2-7; D is possibly TRBD2 (6 bases). This CDR3 has 15 amino acids. In germline, CDR1 is LGHNT, CDR2 FRNRAP. The V end lost 10 bases, the J end lost 3 bases, and 22 bases lay between the germline ends. The CDR3 DNA is TGTGCTACCTGGGGGGTCGGGTGGGCATACTACGAGCAGTACTTC. Translation gives CATWGVGWAYYEQYF.

As for this clonotype: This may come from a read error, since a much larger clone is one base off. The chain uses TRBV12-3 or TRBV12-4 and TRBJ2-5, with 12 bases fitting TRBD2. This CDR3 contains 14 residues. CDR3 nucleotide sequence: TGTCCCAGCAGTTCCCTAGCGGGGGGGACGACCCAGTACTTC. Its translation is CPSSSLAGGTTQYF.

The chain couples TRBV6-5 to TRBJ2-7, with D hard to call. CDR1 and CDR2 from the germline V gene are MNHEY and SVGAGI. There are 15 residues in the CDR3. The germline V and J ends were trimmed by 5 bases and 0 bases, with 14 bases remaining between them. CDR3 DNA sequence: TGTGCCAGCAGTACCGAGTCGGCCAACTCCTACGAGCAGTACTTC. This encodes CASSTESANSYEQYF.

Only a few counts were recorded for this clonotype. The chain is built from TRBV9 and TRBJ1-1, with D maybe TRBD1 (5 bases). CDR3 length equals 14 residues. The V gene's germline CDR1 is SGDLS and CDR2 YYNGEE. V gave up 3 bases and J gave up 1 base, with 10 bases separating them. The CDR3 loop is CASSEAGTNTEAFF. The CDR3 DNA is TGTGCCAGCAGCGAGGCAGGGACGAACACTGAAGCTTTCTTT. Complete variable domain (other parts from reference TRBV9 and TRBJ1-1): DSGVTQTPKHLITATGQRVTLRCSPRSGDLSVYWYQQSLDQGLQFLIQYYNGEERAKGNILERFSAQQFPDLHSELNLSSLELGDSALYFCASSEAGTNTEAFFGQGTRLTVV.

This clonotype has just a few counts. The chain recombines TRBV4-1 with TRBJ2-5; either TRBD1 or TRBD2 may fit D (6 bases each). In germline, CDR1 is MGHRA, CDR2 YSYEKL. Trimming left V 1 base short and J 2 bases short, with 14 bases between. This CDR3 is 16 amino acids long. This chain's CDR3 is CASSQGWGAEQETQYF. In DNA, the CDR3 is TGCGCCAGCAGCCAAGGATGGGGGGCCGAACAAGAGACCCAGTACTTC.